The subject of this entry is one T cell receptor beta chain. Its cognate antigen is unknown. The sample originates from a study of somatic mutations in cytotoxic T cells in rheumatoid arthritis. The study's findings and limits: The top CD8+ clone topped 20% of CD8+ cells in about an eighth of the 65 patients.

Losses at the gene ends were 0 bases for V and 5 bases for J; bases not matched to a gene: 0. The CDR3 is 14 residues long. CDR1 is MNHEY, CDR2 SMNVEV, per germline (reference sequence). Some clones are missing from TCRdb's copy, which holds only in-frame ones; the method was immunoSEQ multiplex PCR. Among around 29,000 clones listed, 82% were seen once. The clonotype was recovered from an adult with rheumatoid arthritis. This sequence joins TRBV27 and TRBJ2-1; the match to TRBD2 covers 8 bases. Sequenced material: CD8+ T cells sorted from blood. Here the CDR3 DNA reads TGTGCCAGCAGTTTATCTAGCGGGAACAATGAGCAGTTCTTC. Encoded protein: CASSLSSGNNEQFF.